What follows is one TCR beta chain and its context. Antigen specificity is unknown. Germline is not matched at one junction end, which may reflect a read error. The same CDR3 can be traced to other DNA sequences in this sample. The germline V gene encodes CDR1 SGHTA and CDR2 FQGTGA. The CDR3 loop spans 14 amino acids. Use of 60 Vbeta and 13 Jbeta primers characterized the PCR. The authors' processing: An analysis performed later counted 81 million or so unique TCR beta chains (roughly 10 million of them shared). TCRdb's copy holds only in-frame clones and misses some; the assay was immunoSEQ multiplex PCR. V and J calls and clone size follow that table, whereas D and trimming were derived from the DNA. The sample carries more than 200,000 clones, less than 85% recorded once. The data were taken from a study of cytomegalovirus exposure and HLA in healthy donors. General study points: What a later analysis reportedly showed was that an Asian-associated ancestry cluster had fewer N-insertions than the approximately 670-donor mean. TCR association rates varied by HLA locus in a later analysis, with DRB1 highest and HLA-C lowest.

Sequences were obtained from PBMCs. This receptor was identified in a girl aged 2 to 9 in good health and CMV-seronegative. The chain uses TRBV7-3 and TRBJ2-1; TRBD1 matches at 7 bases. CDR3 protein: CASSLRGQYNEQFF. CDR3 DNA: TGTGCCAGCAGTTTAAGGGGACAGTACAATGAGCAGTTCTTC.